One sample yielded the 28 T cell receptor beta chains listed below, sequenced in a study of T cell clonality in common variable immunodeficiency. Overall study findings and caveats: In common variable immunodeficiency, TCR beta chains reportedly carried fewer deletions and N-nucleotide insertions.

The antigens for these receptors are not known. TCRdb's copy holds only in-frame clones and misses some; the assay was immunoSEQ multiplex PCR. Singletons are absent from the sample, which has about 23,000 clones. Source material: peripheral blood mononuclear cells. These receptors were taken from a human donor with common variable immunodeficiency.

About this clone: The CDR3 end lies 3 residues beyond the end of the read and is filled in from the germline J gene. The chain combines TRBV2 with TRBJ2-1, with 13 positions matching TRBD2. The CDR3 contains 16 residues. Losses at the gene ends were 6 bases for V and 5 bases for J; bases not matched to a gene: 7. Germline CDR1 is SNHLY and CDR2 is FYNNEI. The CDR3 DNA, read in part, is TGTGCCAGCAGGGCTTCGACTAGCGGGAGGAACAATGAG. Protein: CASRASTSGRNNE. The whole CDR3 is CASRASTSGRNNEQFF.

In regard to this clone: Read coverage stops 3 residues before the CDR3 terminus; the germline J gene supplies the remainder. The chain carries TRBV7-8 and TRBJ2-1; perhaps TRBD1 as D (6 bases). V lost 5 bases to trimming and J lost 5 bases, with 13 bases between them. This CDR3 has 14 amino acids. From germline, CDR1 is SGHVS and CDR2 FQNEAQ. Incomplete CDR3 DNA: TGTGCCAGCAGCCCCCGCTGGACAGACAATGAG. Protein product: CASSPRWTDNE. The CDR3 reads in full as CASSPRWTDNEQFF. Complete variable domain (other parts from reference TRBV7-8 and TRBJ2-1): GAGVSQSPRYKVAKRGQDVALRCDPISGHVSLFWYQQALGQGPEFLTYFQNEAQLDKSGLPSDRFFAERPEGSVSTLKIQRTQQEDSAVYLCASSPRWTDNEQFFGPGTRLTVL.

To note about this clone: The observed sequence ends 3 residues before the CDR3 terminus, with the missing tail filled in from the germline J gene. The chain employs TRBV19 and TRBJ1-2; tentative D call: TRBD1 (5 bases). Trimming cost V 7 bases and J 0 bases, with 15 bases left between them. CDR1 is LNHDA and CDR2 is SQIVND in the germline V gene (reference sequence). The CDR3 runs to 15 residues. Partial CDR3 DNA: TGTGCCAGTAAGCAGGGCGAGTACCCTAACTATGGC. This sequence encodes CASKQGEYPNYG. The full-length CDR3 reads as CASKQGEYPNYGYTF.

This clone was seen a few times. The CDR3 end falls 3 residues outside the read, so it is completed with the germline J gene. J is TRBJ2-2 and V is TRBV2; 10 bases map to TRBD2. CDR3 length: 16 amino acids. Germline assignment: CDR1 SNHLY and CDR2 FYNNEI. V lost 6 bases and J lost 5; bases outside the gene matches: 9. Partial CDR3 DNA: TGTGCCAGCAGCTCCCTCAAACTAGCGGGGACCGGGGAG. Protein: CASSSLKLAGTGE. The full CDR3 reads CASSSLKLAGTGELFF.

This clone was seen more than once but under ten times. The CDR3 goes on 3 residues after the read ends, and that part is filled in from the germline J gene. The chain links TRBV7-9 to TRBJ2-1, with 7 bases that match TRBD1. The CDR3 covers 15 residues. CDR1 and CDR2 from the germline V gene are SEHNR and FQNEAQ (reference sequence). Unmatched junction bases numbered 9, after V lost 3 bases and J lost 7 bases. CDR3 bases read: TGTGCCAGCAGCTTTGTGACAGGGATGTCTAATGAG. Amino acids: CASSFVTGMSNE. The complete CDR3 sequence is CASSFVTGMSNEQFF.

This clone is judged medium-sized. With the read ending 3 residues before the CDR3 end, the germline J gene is used to fill in that end. The chain combines TRBV20-1 with TRBJ1-1, with D possibly being TRBD1 (5 bases). V was clipped by 5 bases and J by 3 bases, with 19 bases between them. The CDR3 contains 15 residues. Germline CDR1 reads DFQATT; CDR2 reads SNEGSKA (reference sequence). The CDR3 reads CSAPRGGEGDTEAFF. Partial CDR3 DNA: TGCAGTGCTCCCCGAGGAGGTGAAGGGGACACTGAA.

About this clone: The observed sequence ends 3 residues before the CDR3 terminus, with the missing tail filled in from the germline J gene. The rearrangement joins TRBV29-1 to TRBJ2-3, with 7 bases that match TRBD2. Germline V lookup: CDR1 SQVTM, CDR2 ANQGSEA. The CDR3 runs to 14 residues. With V trimmed by 6 bases and J by 1 base, 7 bases remained unmatched. The CDR3: CSVRREFGTDTQYF. Partial CDR3 DNA: TGCAGCGTCCGGCGGGAGTTTGGCACAGATACG.

As concerns this clone: The read ends 3 residues early relative to the CDR3; the germline J gene fills the gap. The rearrangement links TRBV5-4 to TRBJ2-5, with TRBD1 identical over 9 bases. J gave up 5 bases and V 4 bases, and 12 bases lay outside the gene matches. Germline CDR1 reads SGHNT; CDR2 reads YYREEE (reference sequence). The CDR3 is 16 residues long. The part of the CDR3 DNA that was read is TGTGCCAGCAGCGACTACACGGGACAGGGAGGCGAGACC. It codes for CASSDYTGQGGET. The entire CDR3 sequence reads CASSDYTGQGGETQYF. Together with reference TRBV5-4 and TRBJ2-5, the CDR3 gives the full variable domain: ETGVTQSPTHLIKTRGQQVTLRCSSQSGHNTVSWYQQALGQGPQFIFQYYREEENGRGNFPPRFSGLQFPNYSSELNVNALELDDSALYLCASSDYTGQGGETQYFGPGTRLLVL.

This clone appeared a few times. The CDR3 end is not reached by the read, which stops 3 residues before it; the germline J gene fills it in. The V call is TRBV19, the J call TRBJ2-3; 8 bases are shared with TRBD2. The trim removed 1 base at V and 5 bases at J, leaving 5 bases unmatched. The V gene's germline CDR1 is LNHDA and CDR2 SQIVND (reference sequence). This CDR3 spans 15 amino acids. The sequenced CDR3 bases are TGTGCCAGTAGTATAGGGCGGCTAGCGGGAGATACG. As protein: CASSIGRLAGDT. The whole CDR3 reads CASSIGRLAGDTQYF. The full variable domain, in which reference TRBV19 and TRBJ2-3 provide the parts outside the CDR3, is DGGITQSPKYLFRKEGQNVTLSCEQNLNHDAMYWYRQDPGQGLRLIYYSQIVNDFQKGDIAEGYSVSREKKESFPLTVTSAQKNPTAFYLCASSIGRLAGDTQYFGPGTRLTVL.

By proportion, this clone is medium-sized. Incomplete CDR3 DNA: TGCGCCAGCAGCTTGGGTGAGGGTAGTTTTGAGACC. It codes for CASSLGEGSFET. The whole CDR3 region reads CASSLGEGSFETQYF. The V call is TRBV5-1, the J call TRBJ2-5, with a weak D call TRBD2 (5 bases). The read finishes 3 residues shy of the CDR3 end, and the germline J gene is used to complete it. Germline V gives CDR1 SGHRS, CDR2 YFSETQ. V lost 0 bases, J lost 5 bases, and 14 bases lay in between. The CDR3 covers 15 residues.

This clone rates as medium-sized (0.01 to 0.1%). The CDR3 end falls 3 residues outside the read, so it is completed with the germline J gene. The rearrangement uses TRBV2 and TRBJ2-7; possibly TRBD2 for D (6 bases). The CDR3 is 15 amino acids. Trimming stripped 9 bases from V and 0 bases from J, with 18 bases between. Germline assignment: CDR1 SNHLY and CDR2 FYNNEI. CDR3 sequence: CASSGERAISYEQYF. CDR3 DNA (partial): TGTGCCAGTAGCGGAGAGCGGGCCATCTCCTACGAG.

This clone was detected many times. The CDR3 end lies 3 residues beyond the end of the read and is filled in from the germline J gene. This chain joins TRBV12-3 or TRBV12-4 and TRBJ2-3; TRBD2 might be the D (6 bases). Trimming removed 2 bases at V and 3 bases at J, with 12 bases between. CDR3 size: 15 residues. The sequenced part of the CDR3 DNA is TGTGCCAGCAGTTTACGTGGCGGGGCAACAGATACG. This gives the protein CASSLRGGATDT. From start to end, the CDR3 is CASSLRGGATDTQYF.

This clone came up many times. The observed sequence ends 3 residues before the CDR3 terminus, with the missing tail filled in from the germline J gene. The rearrangement links TRBV7-3 to TRBJ2-3; either TRBD1 or TRBD2 may fit D (5 bases each). Germline V CDR1 and CDR2: SGHTA, FQGTGA. Trimming pared 4 bases from V and 4 bases from J, leaving 12 bases between. CDR3 length: 14 amino acids. CDR3: CASSSRGAPDTQYF. Partial CDR3 DNA: TGTGCCAGCAGCTCCCGAGGGGCCCCAGATACG.

About this clone: The junction shows a germline mismatch at one end, possibly a read error. Sequencing ends 3 residues short of the CDR3 end; the germline J gene provides the rest. J is TRBJ1-5 and V is TRBV30, with D uncertain. CDR3 length: 13 residues. Germline lookup yields CDR1 GTSNPN and CDR2 SVGIG (reference sequence). The sequenced part of the CDR3 DNA is TGTGCCCGGAGTGTAGGGTCCAGTAAGCCC. It yields the protein CARSVGSSKP. The full CDR3 sequence reads CARSVGSSKPQHF.

This clone was recorded at least ten times. The read ends 3 residues shy of where the CDR3 ends; the end is completed using the germline J gene. The chain is built from TRBV14 and TRBJ2-3; TRBD2 agrees at 13 bases. CDR1 SGHDN and CDR2 FVKESK come from the germline V gene. The CDR3 sequence is 18 residues long. Trimming at V came to 4 bases and at J to 7 bases, leaving 14 bases not matched to a gene. CDR3 in amino acids: CASSPARLGLAGTNTQYF. Partial CDR3 DNA: TGTGCCAGCAGCCCAGCGAGGTTGGGACTAGCGGGGACTAATACG.

Many counts were recorded for this clone. The read finishes 3 residues shy of the CDR3 end, and the germline J gene is used to complete it. The chain recombines TRBV18 with TRBJ2-5; 7 nucleotides line up with TRBD2. V lost 0 bases to trimming and J lost 5 bases; unmatched junction nucleotides: 9. In germline, CDR1 is KGHSH, CDR2 LQKENI. The CDR3 spans 16 residues. The DNA read from the CDR3 is TGTGCCAGCTCACCACCGGCGGCGGGAGTTCAGGAGACC. Translated: CASSPPAAGVQET. The CDR3 as a whole reads CASSPPAAGVQETQYF.

This clone was seen many times. From the germline J gene comes the end of the CDR3, since the read stops 3 residues before it. The V gene is TRBV5-1, the J gene TRBJ2-1; 7 bases are a match to TRBD1. V trimming: 2 bases; J trimming: 9 bases; junction bases outside the gene matches: 14. The germline gives CDR1 SGHRS, CDR2 YFSETQ. This CDR3 is built from 16 residues. This chain's CDR3 is CASSFSAPRQGGEQFF. The CDR3 bases that were read are TGCGCCAGCAGCTTTAGTGCCCCCCGACAGGGCGGTGAG. The full variable domain, rest sourced from reference TRBV5-1 and TRBJ2-1, is KAGVTQTPRYLIKTRGQQVTLSCSPISGHRSVSWYQQTPGQGLQFLFEYFSETQRNKGNFPGRFSGRQFSNSRSEMNVSTLELGDSALYLCASSFSAPRQGGEQFFGPGTRLTVL.

This clone showed up many times. The read ends 3 residues before the CDR3 terminus; that terminus is restored from the germline J gene. The rearrangement links TRBV18 to TRBJ2-1; D gene uncertain. Germline-derived CDR1 and CDR2 are KGHSH and LQKENI. V dropped 6 bases and J dropped 5 bases, with 11 bases sitting between them. CDR3 length equals 13 residues. The sequenced part of the CDR3 DNA is TGTGCCAGCTCCCGAGACAAGAACAATGAG. Translating it yields CASSRDKNNE. The CDR3 reads in full as CASSRDKNNEQFF.

This clone was detected ten times or more. An end of the junction differs from the germline gene, which may be a read error. The read terminates 3 residues ahead of where the CDR3 ends, so the germline J gene completes it. The J gene is TRBJ2-3, the V gene TRBV20-1; 14 nucleotides agree with TRBD2. There are 16 residues in the CDR3. Looked up from germline, CDR1 is DFQATT and CDR2 is SNEGSKA (reference sequence). The sequenced CDR3 bases are TGCAGTGTTCCGGGACTAGCGGGAGCCAGCACAGGTACG. This codes for CSVPGLAGASTGT. The entire CDR3 protein reads CSVPGLAGASTGTQYF.

Ten or more counts support this clone. The junction shows a germline mismatch at one end, possibly a read error. The CDR3 end falls 3 residues outside the read, so it is completed with the germline J gene. The V call is TRBV6-4, the J call TRBJ2-7; TRBD2 aligns across 14 bases. The CDR3 is 17 amino acids. Germline V lookup: CDR1 MRHNA, CDR2 SNTAGT. The CDR3 here is CASRDYGTSGSLYEQYF. The sequenced part of the CDR3 DNA is TGTGCCAGCAGGGACTACGGGACTAGCGGGAGTTTATACGAG.

About this clone itself: The read is 3 residues too short to cover the CDR3 end, so that end is filled in from the germline J gene. This sequence joins TRBV19 and TRBJ1-6; possible D gene TRBD1, 6 bases. The length of the CDR3 is 15 residues. CDR1 is LNHDA and CDR2 is SQIVND in the germline V gene (reference sequence). V lost 5 bases and J 7 bases, leaving 15 bases between the germline ends. The chain's CDR3 is CASSFGRGPNSPLHF. Partial CDR3 DNA: TGTGCCAGTAGTTTCGGCAGGGGACCAAATTCACCC. Full variable domain (rest looked up from reference TRBV19 and TRBJ1-6): DGGITQSPKYLFRKEGQNVTLSCEQNLNHDAMYWYRQDPGQGLRLIYYSQIVNDFQKGDIAEGYSVSREKKESFPLTVTSAQKNPTAFYLCASSFGRGPNSPLHFGNGTRLTVT.

This clone was picked up a small number of times. The read ends 3 residues shy of where the CDR3 ends; the end is completed using the germline J gene. V gene TRBV6-1 combines with J gene TRBJ1-2; 10 nucleotides line up with TRBD1. J was trimmed by 4 bases and V by 4 bases; bases with no gene match: 6. CDR3 length: 15 amino acids. CDR1 and CDR2 from the germline V gene are MNHNS and SASEGT. The part of the CDR3 DNA that was read is TGTGCCAGCAGTGCCGCGGGGACAGGGGTCTATGGC. The encoded protein is CASSAAGTGVYG. The full CDR3 protein is CASSAAGTGVYGYTF.

This clone came up a few times. The read ends 3 residues shy of where the CDR3 ends; the end is completed using the germline J gene. V usage is TRBV30 and J usage is TRBJ2-7, with D perhaps matching TRBD1 or TRBD2 (5 bases each). The V end lost 3 bases, the J end lost 3 bases, and 9 bases lay between the germline ends. Germline V lookup: CDR1 GTSNPN, CDR2 SVGIG (reference sequence). This CDR3 has 12 residues. The CDR3 spells CAWRRGGYEQYF. CDR3 DNA, as far as it was read: TGTGCCTGGAGGAGGGGCGGCTACGAG.

This clone was counted between two and nine times. This CDR3 is CASSVYNEQFF. The sequenced CDR3 bases are TGTGCCAGCAGTGTATACAATGAG. The gene calls are TRBV6-1 and TRBJ2-1, with D unclear. The CDR3 goes on 3 residues after the read ends, and that part is filled in from the germline J gene. The germline gives CDR1 MNHNS, CDR2 SASEGT. The ends were cut back, 4 bases at V and 4 bases at J, with 2 bases in the middle. The CDR3 has 11 amino acids.

CDR3 DNA, as far as it was read: TGTGCCAGTAGTATAGCCCCCGGCGGGAACTACGAG. Translation gives CASSIAPGGNYE. The full CDR3 reads CASSIAPGGNYEQYF. V gene TRBV19 combines with J gene TRBJ2-7; weak D call: TRBD2 (6 bases). The sequenced fragment ends 3 residues before the CDR3 boundary, so the rest is inferred from the germline J gene. This CDR3 has 15 residues. Trimming pared 1 base from V and 3 bases from J, leaving 13 bases between. In germline, CDR1 is LNHDA, CDR2 SQIVND (reference sequence). The variable domain in full, with the rest retrieved from reference TRBV19 and TRBJ2-7, is DGGITQSPKYLFRKEGQNVTLSCEQNLNHDAMYWYRQDPGQGLRLIYYSQIVNDFQKGDIAEGYSVSREKKESFPLTVTSAQKNPTAFYLCASSIAPGGNYEQYFGPGTRLTVT.

Here the CDR3 reads CASSTGTDEQYF. The CDR3 DNA, read in part, is TGTGCCAGCAGCACAGGGACAGACGAG. This chain joins TRBV11-2 and TRBJ2-7; 7 bases fit TRBD1. The read falls 3 residues short of the CDR3 end, and the missing part is taken from the germline J gene. V gave up 5 bases and J gave up 5 bases; unmatched junction bases: 3. CDR3 length: 12 amino acids. Germline V lookup: CDR1 SGHAT, CDR2 FQNNGV.

This clone has a handful of counts. The read ends 3 residues before the CDR3 terminus; that terminus is restored from the germline J gene. This chain joins TRBV14 and TRBJ2-7; the match to TRBD1 covers 11 bases. Germline V CDR1 and CDR2: SGHDN, FVKESK. Trimming removed 10 bases from V and 5 bases from J; junction bases left unmatched: 7. CDR3 length: 13 residues. The CDR3: CANWPGQGDEQYF. The CDR3 bases that were read are TGTGCCAACTGGCCGGGACAGGGGGACGAG.

This clone was seen many times. The read gets to within 3 residues of the CDR3 end, and the germline J gene fills in the rest. The rearrangement uses TRBV19 and TRBJ2-6; no definite D call. From germline, CDR1 is LNHDA and CDR2 SQIVND (reference sequence). This CDR3 comprises 18 residues. Trimming pared 0 bases from V and 0 bases from J, leaving 12 bases between. The CDR3 region is CASSIEAPSPSGANVLTF. The covered CDR3 bases are TGTGCCAGTAGTATAGAGGCCCCGTCCCCCTCTGGGGCCAACGTC.